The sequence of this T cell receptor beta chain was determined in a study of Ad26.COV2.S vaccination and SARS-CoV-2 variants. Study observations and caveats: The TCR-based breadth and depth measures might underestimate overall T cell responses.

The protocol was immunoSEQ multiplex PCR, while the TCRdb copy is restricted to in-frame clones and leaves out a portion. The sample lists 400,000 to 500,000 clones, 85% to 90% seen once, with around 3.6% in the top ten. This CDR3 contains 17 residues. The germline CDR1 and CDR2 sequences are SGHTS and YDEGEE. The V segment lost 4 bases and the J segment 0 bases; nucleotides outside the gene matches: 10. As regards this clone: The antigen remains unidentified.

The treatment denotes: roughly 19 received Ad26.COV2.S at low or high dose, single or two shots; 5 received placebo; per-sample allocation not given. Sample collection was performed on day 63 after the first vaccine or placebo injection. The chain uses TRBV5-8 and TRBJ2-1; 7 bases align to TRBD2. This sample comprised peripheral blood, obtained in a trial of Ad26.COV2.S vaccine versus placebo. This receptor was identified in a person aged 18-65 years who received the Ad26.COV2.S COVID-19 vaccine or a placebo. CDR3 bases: TGTGCCAGCAGCCCAAGCGGGGTCTTAAGCTCCTACAATGAGCAGTTCTTC. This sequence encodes CASSPSGVLSSYNEQFF.